The source of this TCR beta chain is a study of cytomegalovirus exposure and HLA in healthy donors. Looking at the study overall: The use of the same platform for the approximately 110 validation repertoires and the 600 to 700 first-cohort repertoires was reported by a later analysis. Notes on the study in general: The study designated fewer than 200 TCR beta chains cytomegalovirus-associated.

The method was immunoSEQ multiplex PCR; TCRdb's version includes in-frame clones alone and lacks a portion of them. This sample yields about 220,000 clones, of which 80% to 95% are seen a single time; about 0.95% belongs to the top ten. About this clone: Its antigen is still unknown.

Sequences were obtained from PBMCs. The receptor was derived from a woman between 18 and 30 years old in good health and CMV-seronegative.

The CDR3 region is CATRGGSGKSTDTQYF. The CDR3 DNA reads TGTGCCACCCGGGGGGGTAGCGGGAAATCGACAGATACGCAGTATTTT. This chain uses TRBV2 with TRBJ2-3, with TRBD2 matching 8 bases. The junction had 15 bases not matched to a gene; V was cut back by 10 bases and J by 3 bases. The V gene's germline CDR1 is SNHLY and CDR2 FYNNEI. The CDR3 is 16 residues long.